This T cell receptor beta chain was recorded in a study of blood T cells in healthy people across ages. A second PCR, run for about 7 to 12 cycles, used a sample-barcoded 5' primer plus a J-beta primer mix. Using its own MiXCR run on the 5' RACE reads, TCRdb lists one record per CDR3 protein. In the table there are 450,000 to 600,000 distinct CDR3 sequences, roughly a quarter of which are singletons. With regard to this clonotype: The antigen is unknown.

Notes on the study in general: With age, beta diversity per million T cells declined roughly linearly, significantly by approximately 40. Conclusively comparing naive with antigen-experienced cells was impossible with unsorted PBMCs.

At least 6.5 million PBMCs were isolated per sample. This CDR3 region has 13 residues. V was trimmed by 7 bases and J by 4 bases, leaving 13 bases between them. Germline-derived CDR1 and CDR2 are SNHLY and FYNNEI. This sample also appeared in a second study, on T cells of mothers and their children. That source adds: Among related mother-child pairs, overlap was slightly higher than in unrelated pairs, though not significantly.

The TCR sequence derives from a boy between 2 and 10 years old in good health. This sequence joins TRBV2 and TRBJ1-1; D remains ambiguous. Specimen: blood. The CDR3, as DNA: TGTGCCAGCAAGAGGACCCGGGGCACTGAAGCTTTCTTT. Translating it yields CASKRTRGTEAFF. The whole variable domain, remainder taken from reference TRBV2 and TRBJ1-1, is EPEVTQTPSHQVTQMGQEVILRCVPISNHLYFYWYRQILGQKVEFLVSFYNNEISEKSEIFDDQFSVERPDGSNFTLKIRSTKLEDSAMYFCASKRTRGTEAFFGQGTRLTVV.